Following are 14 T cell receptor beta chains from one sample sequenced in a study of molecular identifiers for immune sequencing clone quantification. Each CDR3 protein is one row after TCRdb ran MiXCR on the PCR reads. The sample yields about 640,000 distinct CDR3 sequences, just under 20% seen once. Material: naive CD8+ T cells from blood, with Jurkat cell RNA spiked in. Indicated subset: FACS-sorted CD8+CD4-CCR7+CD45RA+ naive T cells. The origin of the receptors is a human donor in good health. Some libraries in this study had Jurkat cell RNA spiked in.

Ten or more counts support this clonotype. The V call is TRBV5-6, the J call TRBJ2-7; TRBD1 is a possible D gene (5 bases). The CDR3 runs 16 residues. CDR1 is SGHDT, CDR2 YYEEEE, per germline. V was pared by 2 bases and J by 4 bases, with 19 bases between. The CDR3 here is CASSFSQGELRYEQYF. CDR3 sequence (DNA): TGTGCCAGCAGCTTCTCCCAGGGTGAGTTGCGGTACGAGCAGTACTTC.

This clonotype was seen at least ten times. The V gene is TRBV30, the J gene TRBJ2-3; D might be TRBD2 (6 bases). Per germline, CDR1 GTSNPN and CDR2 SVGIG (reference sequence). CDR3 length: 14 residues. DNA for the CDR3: TGTTCGTCGGGGGAAGGGCATCTGGCAGATACGCAGTATTTT. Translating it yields CSSGEGHLADTQYF.

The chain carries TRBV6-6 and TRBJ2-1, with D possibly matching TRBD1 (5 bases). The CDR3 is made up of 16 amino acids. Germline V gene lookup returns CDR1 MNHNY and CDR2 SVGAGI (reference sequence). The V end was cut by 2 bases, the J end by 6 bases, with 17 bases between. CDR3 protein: CASSYATEILRNEQFF. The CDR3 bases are TGTGCCAGCAGTTACGCGACAGAGATCCTTCGCAATGAGCAGTTCTTC.

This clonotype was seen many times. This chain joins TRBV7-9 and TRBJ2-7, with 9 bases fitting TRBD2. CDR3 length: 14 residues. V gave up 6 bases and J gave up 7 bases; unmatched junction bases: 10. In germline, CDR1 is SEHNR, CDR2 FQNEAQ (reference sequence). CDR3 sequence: CASSIVAGAAEQYF. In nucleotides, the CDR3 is TGTGCCAGCAGTATCGTAGCGGGAGCTGCTGAGCAGTACTTC.

This CDR3 is CASIWTNHSTDTQYF. CDR3 in DNA: TGTGCCAGCATATGGACTAACCATAGCACAGATACGCAGTATTTT. V usage is TRBV6-5 and J usage is TRBJ2-3, with D tentatively TRBD2 (6 bases). The V and J ends lost 7 bases and 0 bases respectively, with 14 bases between them. Per germline, CDR1 MNHEY and CDR2 SVGAGI. The CDR3 is made up of 15 amino acids.

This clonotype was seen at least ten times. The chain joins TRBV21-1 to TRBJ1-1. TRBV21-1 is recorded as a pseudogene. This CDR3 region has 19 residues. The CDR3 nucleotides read TGTGCCAGCAGCAGCCGGCATGGAGGCAGGCCTATAATGAACACTGAAGCTTTCTTT. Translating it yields CASSSRHGGRPIMNTEAFF.

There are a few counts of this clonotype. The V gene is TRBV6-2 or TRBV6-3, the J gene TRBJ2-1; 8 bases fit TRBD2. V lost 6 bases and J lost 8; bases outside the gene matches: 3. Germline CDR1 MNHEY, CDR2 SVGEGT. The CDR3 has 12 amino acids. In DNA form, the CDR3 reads TGTGCCAGCAGAGAACTAGCGGATGAGCAGTTCTTC. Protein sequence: CASRELADEQFF.

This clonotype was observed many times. The CDR3 coding sequence is TGTGCCAGCAGCTTAGTCCAAACTAGAACAGATACGCAGTATTTT. Translating gives CASSLVQTRTDTQYF. V usage is TRBV7-9 and J usage is TRBJ2-3, with D possibly matching TRBD2 (5 bases). The CDR3 loop spans 15 amino acids. Germline V lookup: CDR1 SEHNR, CDR2 FQNEAQ (reference sequence). The V end was cut by 1 base, the J end by 3 bases, with 11 bases between.

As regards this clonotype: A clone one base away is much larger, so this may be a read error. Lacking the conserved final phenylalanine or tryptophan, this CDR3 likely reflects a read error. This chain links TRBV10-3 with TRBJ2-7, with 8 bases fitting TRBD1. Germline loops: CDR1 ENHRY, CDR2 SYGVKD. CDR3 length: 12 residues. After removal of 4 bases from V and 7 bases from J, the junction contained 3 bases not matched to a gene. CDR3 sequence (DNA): TGTGCCATCAGTGCCGGACAGGGTGAGCAGTACTCC. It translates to CAISAGQGEQYS.

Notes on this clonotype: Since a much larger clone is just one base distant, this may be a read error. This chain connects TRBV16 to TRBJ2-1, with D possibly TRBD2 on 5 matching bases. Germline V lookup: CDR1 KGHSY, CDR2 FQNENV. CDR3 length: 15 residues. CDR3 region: CASSPRWGEGNGQFF. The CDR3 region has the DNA TGTGCCAGCAGCCCCAGGTGGGGTGAGGGTAATGGGCAGTTCTTC.

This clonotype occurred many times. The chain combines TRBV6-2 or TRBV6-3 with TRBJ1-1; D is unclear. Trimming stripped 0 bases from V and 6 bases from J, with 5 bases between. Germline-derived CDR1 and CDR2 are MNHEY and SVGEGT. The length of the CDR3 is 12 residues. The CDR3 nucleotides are TGTGCCAGCAGTTACTCGATCTCTGAAGCTTTCTTT. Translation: CASSYSISEAFF.

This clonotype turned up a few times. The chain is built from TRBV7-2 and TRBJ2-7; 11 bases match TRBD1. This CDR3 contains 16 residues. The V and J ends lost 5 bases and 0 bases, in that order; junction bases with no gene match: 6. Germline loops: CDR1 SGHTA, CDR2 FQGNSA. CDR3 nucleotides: TGTGCCAGCAGCACCCCCGGGACAGGGGGCTCCTACGAGCAGTACTTC. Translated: CASSTPGTGGSYEQYF. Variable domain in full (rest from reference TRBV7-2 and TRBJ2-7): GAGVSQSPSNKVTEKGKDVELRCDPISGHTALYWYRQSLGQGLEFLIYFQGNSAPDKSGLPSDRFSAERTGGSVSTLTIQRTQQEDSAVYLCASSTPGTGGSYEQYFGPGTRLTVT.

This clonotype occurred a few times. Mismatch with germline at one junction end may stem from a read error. The DNA of the CDR3 is TGTGCCTGGAGTCCCGGGTCCTACAATTCACCCCTCCACTTT. Amino acids: CAWSPGSYNSPLHF. This sequence joins TRBV30 and TRBJ1-6; no reliable D call. CDR3 length: 14 residues. Germline V lookup: CDR1 GTSNPN, CDR2 SVGIG (reference sequence).

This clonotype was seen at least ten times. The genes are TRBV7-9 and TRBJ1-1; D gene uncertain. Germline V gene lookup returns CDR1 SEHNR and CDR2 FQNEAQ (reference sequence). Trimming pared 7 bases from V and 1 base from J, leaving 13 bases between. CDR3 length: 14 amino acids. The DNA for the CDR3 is TGTGCCAGCAAGTCAGCGTCCCGGAACACTGAAGCTTTCTTT. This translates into CASKSASRNTEAFF.